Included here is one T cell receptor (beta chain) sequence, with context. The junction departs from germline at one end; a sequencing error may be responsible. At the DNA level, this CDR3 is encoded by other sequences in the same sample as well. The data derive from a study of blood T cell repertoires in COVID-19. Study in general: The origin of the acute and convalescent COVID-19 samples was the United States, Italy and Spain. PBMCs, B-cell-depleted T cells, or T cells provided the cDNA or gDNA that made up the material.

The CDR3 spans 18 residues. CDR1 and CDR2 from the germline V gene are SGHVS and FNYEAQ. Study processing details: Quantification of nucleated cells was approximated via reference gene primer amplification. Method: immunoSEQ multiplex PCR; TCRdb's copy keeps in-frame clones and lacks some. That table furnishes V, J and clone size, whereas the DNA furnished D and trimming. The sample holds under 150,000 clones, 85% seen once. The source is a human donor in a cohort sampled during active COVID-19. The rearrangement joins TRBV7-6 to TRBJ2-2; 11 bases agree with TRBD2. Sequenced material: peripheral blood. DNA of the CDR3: TGTGCCAGCAGCTTAGGCCTAGCGGGGGGCCACAGGACCGGGGAACTGTTTTTT. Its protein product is CASSLGLAGGHRTGELFF.